This record covers a single T cell receptor beta chain. These data are taken from a study of T cell repertoires in ileal Crohn's disease. Study context: About half received postoperative treatment, around twelve with thiopurines and 15 to 20 anti-TNF. Each sample's TCRB immunosequencing used 450 to 550 nanograms of biopsy DNA.

Time point indicated: proximal margin of the surgical specimen (macroscopically non-inflamed). The CDR3 runs 13 residues. Germline-derived CDR1 and CDR2 are MNHGY and SVAAGI. V dropped 5 bases and J dropped 5 bases, with 12 bases sitting between them. Sequenced by immunoSEQ multiplex PCR; TCRdb stores in-frame clones only, minus some. This sample yields thousands of clones, of which 60% to 80% are seen a single time; roughly 45% belongs to the top ten. Sequenced sample: ileal tissue. The V and J genes are TRBV6-9 and TRBJ2-5; no reliable D call. The receptor comes from an adult with Crohn's disease. The CDR3 spells CASSPDKSETQYF. As DNA, the CDR3 is TGTGCCAGCAGTCCCGACAAGTCCGAGACCCAGTACTTC.